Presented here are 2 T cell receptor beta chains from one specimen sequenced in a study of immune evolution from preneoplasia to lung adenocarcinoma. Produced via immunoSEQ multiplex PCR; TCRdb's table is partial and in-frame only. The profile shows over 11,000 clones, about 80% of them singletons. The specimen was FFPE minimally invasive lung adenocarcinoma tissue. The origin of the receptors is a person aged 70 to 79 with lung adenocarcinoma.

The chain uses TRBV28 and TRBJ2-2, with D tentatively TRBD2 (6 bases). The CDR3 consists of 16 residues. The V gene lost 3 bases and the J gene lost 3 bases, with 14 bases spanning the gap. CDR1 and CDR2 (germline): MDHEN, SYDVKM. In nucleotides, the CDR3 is TGTGCCAGCAGTTTTCCTCCGGGACTTTACACCGGGGAGCTGTTTTTT. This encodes CASSFPPGLYTGELFF.

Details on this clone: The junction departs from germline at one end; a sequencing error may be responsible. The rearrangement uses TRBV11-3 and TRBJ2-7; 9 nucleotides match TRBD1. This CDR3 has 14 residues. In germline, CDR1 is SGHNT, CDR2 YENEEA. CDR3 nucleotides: TGTGCCACCAGCCTCGGGACAGGGATCTACGAGCAGTACTTC. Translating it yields CATSLGTGIYEQYF.